This is a list of T cell receptor beta chains from one sample in a study of T cells expressing NK-cell markers. Using the 5' RACE reads, TCRdb records one entry per CDR3 protein without DNA. This sample contains about 460,000 distinct CDR3 sequences. Sequencing was done on a sample of blood T cells: a sorted CD56 or NKG2C T cell subset, CD4+ or CD8+ T cells, or bulk PBMC T cells (not recorded which). The source is a woman between 45 and 65 years old in good health. Both conserved end residues are part of each CDR3. The order of the fields is V gene, J gene, CDR3 protein.

V gene: TRBV20-1
J gene: TRBJ2-3
CDR3 protein: CSASIVTSTDTQYF

V gene: TRBV14
J gene: TRBJ2-2
CDR3 protein: CASSQGGRLALNTGELFF

V gene: TRBV5-4
J gene: TRBJ2-3
CDR3 protein: CASSFIGAGDTQYF

V gene: TRBV5-1
J gene: TRBJ2-3
CDR3 protein: CASSPLPSGSTDTQYF

V gene: TRBV4-1
J gene: TRBJ2-5
CDR3 protein: CASSQWRVETQYF

V gene: TRBV5-1
J gene: TRBJ2-1
CDR3 protein: CASSSGGSYNEQFF

V gene: TRBV27
J gene: TRBJ1-6
CDR3 protein: CASSLGGQHNSPLHF

V gene: TRBV5-5
J gene: TRBJ2-3
CDR3 protein: CASSLGVWDTQYF

V gene: TRBV20-1
J gene: TRBJ2-1
CDR3 protein: CSASPDAGVVNEQFF

V gene: TRBV12-5
J gene: TRBJ2-5
CDR3 protein: CASGPGEQETQYF

V gene: TRBV6-6
J gene: TRBJ1-3
CDR3 protein: CASSYGTGGGGNTIYF

V gene: TRBV5-5
J gene: TRBJ2-1
CDR3 protein: CASSSLRDYKQFF

V gene: TRBV7-8
J gene: TRBJ2-1
CDR3 protein: CASRLGNRGISYNEQFF

V gene: TRBV20-1
J gene: TRBJ1-5
CDR3 protein: CSARDPGGRGQPQHF

V gene: TRBV6-5
J gene: TRBJ1-2
CDR3 protein: CASSYSRVGYGYTF

V gene: TRBV19
J gene: TRBJ2-1
CDR3 protein: CASSRRGRWDEQFF

V gene: TRBV7-2
J gene: TRBJ2-5
CDR3 protein: CASTRLGGASPQETQYF

V gene: TRBV12-3/TRBV12-4
J gene: TRBJ2-3
CDR3 protein: CASRNEPSDTQYF

V gene: TRBV5-1
J gene: TRBJ1-1
CDR3 protein: CASSWGLGVTEAFF

V gene: TRBV12-3/TRBV12-4
J gene: TRBJ2-4
CDR3 protein: CASTGFPLAKNIQYF

V gene: TRBV19
J gene: TRBJ2-7
CDR3 protein: CASSTSGAPKHYEQYF

V gene: TRBV24-1
J gene: TRBJ2-3
CDR3 protein: CATLDADGYTDTQYF

V gene: TRBV6-2/TRBV6-3
J gene: TRBJ2-1
CDR3 protein: CASSYASGTQPYNEQFF

V gene: TRBV5-1
J gene: TRBJ2-1
CDR3 protein: CASSLLAGVGDSYNEQFF

V gene: TRBV9
J gene: TRBJ2-1
CDR3 protein: CASSPTPLGTSGNEQFF

V gene: TRBV12-3/TRBV12-4
J gene: TRBJ1-2
CDR3 protein: CASSQSENYGYTF

V gene: TRBV12-3/TRBV12-4
J gene: TRBJ1-1
CDR3 protein: CASRRQGLMNTEAFF

V gene: TRBV10-3
J gene: TRBJ2-3
CDR3 protein: CAISESASGITDTQYF

V gene: TRBV12-3/TRBV12-4
J gene: TRBJ2-3
CDR3 protein: CASAFLTSTDTQYF

V gene: TRBV15
J gene: TRBJ1-2
CDR3 protein: CATSRGEEEGYTF

V gene: TRBV7-2
J gene: TRBJ1-1
CDR3 protein: CASSPRGRPPEAFF

V gene: TRBV29-1
J gene: TRBJ2-1
CDR3 protein: CSGARDAFDSYYNEQFF

V gene: TRBV25-1
J gene: TRBJ2-5
CDR3 protein: CASSEDRGLSETQYF

V gene: TRBV29-1
J gene: TRBJ2-1
CDR3 protein: CSVRTQGANNEQFF

V gene: TRBV27
J gene: TRBJ2-4
CDR3 protein: CASSFSLGNIQYF

V gene: TRBV29-1
J gene: TRBJ1-5
CDR3 protein: CSVSDRGNQPQHF

V gene: TRBV20-1
J gene: TRBJ1-2
CDR3 protein: CSAVRGLYGYTF

V gene: TRBV12-3/TRBV12-4
J gene: TRBJ2-1
CDR3 protein: CASRWDSINEQFF

V gene: TRBV20-1
J gene: TRBJ2-1
CDR3 protein: CSAVSGTSGSDEQFF

V gene: TRBV7-2
J gene: TRBJ2-7
CDR3 protein: CASGLRGSLEQYF

V gene: TRBV10-3
J gene: TRBJ2-3
CDR3 protein: CAISPKLYTDTQYF

V gene: TRBV14
J gene: TRBJ1-6
CDR3 protein: CASSQDRGGSPLHF

V gene: TRBV12-3/TRBV12-4
J gene: TRBJ1-1
CDR3 protein: CASSLGGAAGGGAFF

V gene: TRBV2
J gene: TRBJ2-3
CDR3 protein: CASSEGTWSTDTQYF

V gene: TRBV5-1
J gene: TRBJ1-1
CDR3 protein: CASSLGAGGLTEAFF

V gene: TRBV11-2
J gene: TRBJ1-1
CDR3 protein: CASSLPLMEAFF

V gene: TRBV7-6
J gene: TRBJ1-2
CDR3 protein: CASSPGTGFRGYTF

V gene: TRBV12-5
J gene: TRBJ2-2
CDR3 protein: CASGLRTGGVFSNTGELFF

V gene: TRBV6-5
J gene: TRBJ1-1
CDR3 protein: CASSYPGTGEAFF

V gene: TRBV20-1
J gene: TRBJ1-5
CDR3 protein: CSASSGGRSNQPQHF